The T cell receptor beta chain described here comes from a study of control samples from healthy donors and cancer patients. Repertoires were generated with immunoSEQ multiplex PCR, while TCRdb's copy carries only in-frame clones and drops some. The sample lists 100,000 to 150,000 clones; nearly 90% were seen once. This clone was observed a handful of times. The same CDR3 also results from other DNA sequences found in this sample. Trimming removed 5 bases at V and 0 bases at J, with 9 bases between. In germline, CDR1 is SGHRS, CDR2 YFSETQ. CDR3 length equals 13 residues. The TCR was taken from a man aged 45-65 years in good health. The V gene is TRBV5-1, the J gene TRBJ2-7; the D gene is possibly TRBD1 (6 bases). Sequenced sample: blood. CDR3: CASRTGSSYEQYF. CDR3 DNA sequence: TGCGCCAGCAGGACAGGTAGCTCCTACGAGCAGTACTTC.